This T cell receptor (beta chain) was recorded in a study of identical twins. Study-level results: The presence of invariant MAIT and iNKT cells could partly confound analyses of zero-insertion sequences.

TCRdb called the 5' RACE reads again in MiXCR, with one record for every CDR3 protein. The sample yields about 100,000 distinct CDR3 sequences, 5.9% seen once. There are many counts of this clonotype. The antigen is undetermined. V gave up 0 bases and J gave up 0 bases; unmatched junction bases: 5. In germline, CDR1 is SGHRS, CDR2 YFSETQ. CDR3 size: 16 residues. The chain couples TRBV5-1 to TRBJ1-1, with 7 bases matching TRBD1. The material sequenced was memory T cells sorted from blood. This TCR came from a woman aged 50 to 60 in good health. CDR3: CASSLAEDRVNTEAFF. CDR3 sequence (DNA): TGCGCCAGCAGCTTGGCCGAAGACAGGGTGAACACTGAAGCTTTCTTT.